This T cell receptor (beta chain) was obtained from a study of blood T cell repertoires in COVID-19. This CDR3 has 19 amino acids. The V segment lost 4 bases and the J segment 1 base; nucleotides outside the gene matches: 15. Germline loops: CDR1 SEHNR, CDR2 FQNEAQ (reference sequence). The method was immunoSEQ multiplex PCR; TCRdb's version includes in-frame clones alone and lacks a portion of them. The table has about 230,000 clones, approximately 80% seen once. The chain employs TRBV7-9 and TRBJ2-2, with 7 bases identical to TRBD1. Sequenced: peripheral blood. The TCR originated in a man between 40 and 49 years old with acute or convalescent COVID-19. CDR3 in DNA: TGTGCCAGCAGCTCCGTGTCAGGGGGACCTTTATTGAACACCGGGGAGCTGTTTTTT. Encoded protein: CASSSVSGGPLLNTGELFF. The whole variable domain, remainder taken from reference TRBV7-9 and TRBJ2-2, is DTGVSQNPRHKITKRGQNVTFRCDPISEHNRLYWYRQTLGQGPEFLTYFQNEAQLEKSRLLSDRFSAERPKGSFSTLEIQRTEQGDSAMYLCASSSVSGGPLLNTGELFFGEGSRLTVL.